A selection of T cell receptor beta chains follows, all from one sample in a study. Each CDR3 protein is one row after TCRdb ran MiXCR on the 5' RACE reads. The data contain about 60,000 distinct CDR3 sequences, 25% to 30% of them seen just once; the ten biggest clones take up roughly 2.5%. The sequencing input was tumor-infiltrating naive CD4+ T cells sorted from the breast tumor. The receptors were sampled from a female donor with breast cancer. Each CDR3 is given with its conserved first and last residue. A D gene is named only where the DNA matches it firmly. Only part of the rows carry a size: once, few, many, or a class if the clone is expanded.

j_call: TRBJ2-3
d_call: .
v_call: TRBV29-1
clone_size: .
cdr3_aa: CSVGWAGTDTQYF
cdr3_nt: TGCAGCGTGGGTTGGGCCGGCACAGATACGCAGTATTTT

j_call: TRBJ1-2
d_call: .
v_call: TRBV28
clone_size: .
cdr3_aa: CASSFLAGGGGYTF
cdr3_nt: .

j_call: TRBJ1-1
d_call: .
v_call: TRBV30
clone_size: few
cdr3_aa: CAWSSRSFAEAFF
cdr3_nt: TGTGCCTGGAGTTCCAGAAGTTTCGCTGAAGCTTTCTTT

j_call: TRBJ1-1
d_call: .
v_call: TRBV5-1
clone_size: many
cdr3_aa: CASFGVGGTEAFF
cdr3_nt: TGCGCCAGCTTCGGGGTAGGGGGCACTGAAGCTTTCTTT

j_call: TRBJ1-2
d_call: .
v_call: TRBV12-3/TRBV12-4
clone_size: once
cdr3_aa: CASSQTGRKANYGYTF
cdr3_nt: TGTGCCAGCAGCCAAACCGGACGGAAAGCTAACTATGGCTACACCTTC

j_call: TRBJ2-2
d_call: TRBD1
v_call: TRBV7-6
clone_size: .
cdr3_aa: CASSPGQGSHGELFF
cdr3_nt: TGTGCCAGCAGCCCTGGACAGGGTTCCCACGGGGAGCTGTTTTTT

j_call: TRBJ2-3
d_call: TRBD2
v_call: TRBV11-3
clone_size: .
cdr3_aa: CASSPGLAGGPDTQYF
cdr3_nt: TGTGCCAGCAGCCCGGGACTAGCGGGGGGCCCAGATACGCAGTATTTT

j_call: TRBJ1-4
d_call: .
v_call: TRBV7-9
clone_size: many
cdr3_aa: CASSLDSGAIEKLFF
cdr3_nt: TGTGCCAGCAGCTTGGATTCGGGGGCGATAGAAAAACTGTTTTTT

j_call: TRBJ2-3
d_call: TRBD2
v_call: TRBV7-2
clone_size: .
cdr3_aa: CASSYGGVSDTQYF
cdr3_nt: TGTGCCAGCAGCTACGGGGGGGTCTCAGATACGCAGTATTTT

j_call: TRBJ2-3
d_call: .
v_call: TRBV6-5
clone_size: .
cdr3_aa: CASSYPKFMSSVDTQYF
cdr3_nt: TGTGCCAGCAGTTACCCGAAATTCATGTCGTCCGTGGATACGCAGTATTTT

j_call: TRBJ2-2
d_call: .
v_call: TRBV5-1
clone_size: many
cdr3_aa: CASSPLGTNTGELFF
cdr3_nt: TGCGCCAGCAGCCCCCTAGGCACAAACACCGGGGAGCTGTTTTTT

j_call: TRBJ1-2
d_call: TRBD1
v_call: TRBV28
clone_size: .
cdr3_aa: CASSLPSRDRPSGYTF
cdr3_nt: TGTGCCAGCAGTTTACCAAGCCGGGACAGGCCATCGGGCTACACCTTC

j_call: TRBJ2-2
d_call: TRBD1
v_call: TRBV28
clone_size: few
cdr3_aa: CASSSDKTGGAGELFF
cdr3_nt: TGTGCCAGCAGTTCCGATAAGACAGGGGGCGCCGGGGAGCTGTTTTTT

j_call: TRBJ2-3
d_call: TRBD2
v_call: TRBV7-3
clone_size: few
cdr3_aa: CASSSGLAPDTQYF
cdr3_nt: TGTGCCAGCAGCTCCGGACTAGCCCCAGATACGCAGTATTTT

j_call: TRBJ2-4
d_call: .
v_call: TRBV7-2
clone_size: .
cdr3_aa: CTSSLAGSGGIQYF
cdr3_nt: TGTACCAGCAGCTTGGCGGGAAGTGGGGGCATTCAGTACTTC

j_call: TRBJ1-3
d_call: .
v_call: TRBV6-1
clone_size: few
cdr3_aa: CASLRRSSGNTIYF
cdr3_nt: TGTGCCAGCCTTCGGCGAAGCTCTGGAAACACCATATATTTT

j_call: TRBJ1-2
d_call: .
v_call: TRBV12-3/TRBV12-4
clone_size: .
cdr3_aa: CASTQEGGYTF
cdr3_nt: TGTGCCAGCACCCAAGAAGGTGGCTACACCTTC

j_call: TRBJ2-5
d_call: TRBD2
v_call: TRBV4-2
clone_size: .
cdr3_aa: CASSPGLAGDLQETQYF
cdr3_nt: TGTGCCAGCAGCCCGGGACTAGCGGGGGACTTACAAGAGACCCAGTACTTC

j_call: TRBJ1-1
d_call: TRBD1
v_call: TRBV18
clone_size: .
cdr3_aa: CASTEGDRGGTFF
cdr3_nt: TGTGCCAGCACCGAGGGAGACAGGGGTGGAACTTTCTTT

j_call: TRBJ2-1
d_call: TRBD2
v_call: TRBV5-8
clone_size: once
cdr3_aa: CASSQLGLAGVFNNEQFF
cdr3_nt: TGTGCCAGCAGCCAGCTTGGACTAGCGGGAGTTTTCAACAATGAGCAGTTCTTC

j_call: TRBJ2-3
d_call: .
v_call: TRBV20-1
clone_size: .
cdr3_aa: CSARDRGLDTSTDTQYF
cdr3_nt: TGCAGTGCTAGAGATAGAGGCCTTGACACTAGCACAGATACGCAGTATTTT

j_call: TRBJ2-7
d_call: TRBD2
v_call: TRBV5-1
clone_size: .
cdr3_aa: CASSPGTSDLSYEQYF
cdr3_nt: TGCGCCAGCAGCCCCGGGACTAGCGACCTCTCCTACGAGCAGTACTTC

j_call: TRBJ2-7
d_call: TRBD2
v_call: TRBV7-8
clone_size: many
cdr3_aa: CASSFAGGEQYF
cdr3_nt: TGTGCCAGCAGCTTCGCCGGGGGGGAGCAGTACTTC

j_call: TRBJ2-5
d_call: .
v_call: TRBV7-9
clone_size: .
cdr3_aa: CASSYGDRNQETQYF
cdr3_nt: TGTGCCAGCAGTTACGGCGACAGGAACCAAGAGACCCAGTACTTC

j_call: TRBJ2-7
d_call: .
v_call: TRBV4-1
clone_size: few
cdr3_aa: CASSHLTEGEQYF
cdr3_nt: TGCGCCAGCAGCCACTTGACAGAGGGGGAGCAGTACTTC

j_call: TRBJ2-1
d_call: .
v_call: TRBV7-9
clone_size: few
cdr3_aa: CASSNRGEFF
cdr3_nt: TGTGCCAGCAGTAACCGTGGGGAGTTCTTC

j_call: TRBJ1-1
d_call: .
v_call: TRBV6-1
clone_size: .
cdr3_aa: CASSEDGNTEAFF
cdr3_nt: TGTGCCAGCAGTGAAGACGGGAACACTGAAGCTTTCTTT

j_call: TRBJ2-1
d_call: .
v_call: TRBV9
clone_size: .
cdr3_aa: CASSVDPAGLMVNEQFF
cdr3_nt: TGTGCCAGCAGCGTAGACCCAGCGGGCTTGATGGTAAATGAGCAGTTCTTC

j_call: TRBJ2-3
d_call: .
v_call: TRBV2
clone_size: .
cdr3_aa: CAISTDQADTQYF
cdr3_nt: TGTGCCATTTCGACAGACCAGGCAGATACGCAGTATTTT

j_call: TRBJ2-7
d_call: .
v_call: TRBV12-3/TRBV12-4
clone_size: many
cdr3_aa: CASSLGWAAYEQYF
cdr3_nt: TGTGCCAGCAGTTTAGGGTGGGCAGCCTACGAGCAGTACTTC

j_call: TRBJ1-5
d_call: .
v_call: TRBV9
clone_size: few
cdr3_aa: CASSVNEGSNQPQHF
cdr3_nt: TGTGCCAGCAGCGTAAATGAGGGTAGCAATCAGCCCCAGCATTTT

j_call: TRBJ2-7
d_call: .
v_call: TRBV4-1
clone_size: few
cdr3_aa: CASSRPGLNYEQYF
cdr3_nt: TGCGCCAGCAGCCGCCCGGGTTTGAACTACGAGCAGTACTTC

j_call: TRBJ2-3
d_call: TRBD2
v_call: TRBV7-2
clone_size: many
cdr3_aa: CASSLTGGRTTQYF
cdr3_nt: TGTGCCAGCAGCCTTACCGGGGGGAGGACTACGCAGTATTTT

j_call: TRBJ2-5
d_call: .
v_call: TRBV7-3
clone_size: .
cdr3_aa: CASGLGPGRETQYF
cdr3_nt: TGTGCCAGCGGCTTAGGTCCCGGCAGGGAGACCCAGTACTTC

j_call: TRBJ2-5
d_call: TRBD1
v_call: TRBV15
clone_size: .
cdr3_aa: CATSTAGQGTSKTQYF
cdr3_nt: TGTGCCACCAGCACCGCGGGACAGGGGACGTCGAAGACCCAGTACTTC

j_call: TRBJ2-1
d_call: TRBD2
v_call: TRBV5-1
clone_size: .
cdr3_aa: CASRPGGPGNEQFF
cdr3_nt: TGCGCCAGCCGACCGGGAGGGCCGGGGAATGAGCAGTTCTTC

j_call: TRBJ1-2
d_call: .
v_call: TRBV6-1
clone_size: few
cdr3_aa: CASSVFGTAEYGYTF
cdr3_nt: TGTGCCAGCAGTGTGTTCGGGACGGCTGAATATGGCTACACCTTC

j_call: TRBJ2-7
d_call: .
v_call: TRBV5-1
clone_size: .
cdr3_aa: CAGSSTSGAYEQYF
cdr3_nt: TGCGCCGGCAGCTCTACATCAGGGGCCTACGAGCAGTACTTC

j_call: TRBJ2-1
d_call: .
v_call: TRBV3-1
clone_size: .
cdr3_aa: CASSLNNDGNEQFF
cdr3_nt: TGTGCCAGCAGCCTCAATAACGACGGCAATGAGCAGTTCTTC

j_call: TRBJ2-7
d_call: TRBD1
v_call: TRBV4-2
clone_size: .
cdr3_aa: CASSRRGGPVDEQYF
cdr3_nt: TGTGCCAGCAGTAGGAGAGGGGGCCCCGTCGACGAGCAGTACTTC

j_call: TRBJ1-5
d_call: .
v_call: TRBV12-3/TRBV12-4
clone_size: .
cdr3_aa: CASSFSLDNQPQHF
cdr3_nt: TGTGCCAGCAGTTTTTCCCTAGACAATCAGCCCCAGCATTTT

j_call: TRBJ2-7
d_call: TRBD1
v_call: TRBV6-2/TRBV6-3
clone_size: few
cdr3_aa: CASSLDRGRYEQYF
cdr3_nt: TGTGCCAGCAGCCTAGACAGGGGTCGGTACGAGCAGTACTTC

j_call: TRBJ1-6
d_call: TRBD1
v_call: TRBV6-2/TRBV6-3
clone_size: few
cdr3_aa: CASSYSTGGSFSPLHF
cdr3_nt: TGTGCCAGCAGTTACTCAACAGGGGGAAGTTTTTCACCCCTCCACTTT